The 23 T cell receptor beta chains below were found in one sample sequenced in a study of vaccination effects on CD4 cells after COVID-19. Antigen specificity for these receptors is unknown. Clones were read by immunoSEQ multiplex PCR, and TCRdb kept only the in-frame ones, dropping some. Among 50,000 to 75,000 clones listed, 72% were seen once. Culturing for roughly 10 days preceded CD4+ T cell isolation. Source: CD4+ T cells from PBMCs cultured without peptide, taken before COVID-19 vaccination. These receptors were obtained from a human donor who had a prior SARS-CoV-2 infection.

V usage is TRBV11-3 and J usage is TRBJ2-7; tentative D call: TRBD1 (5 bases). V lost 0 bases and J lost 5, with 14 bases in between. CDR1 and CDR2 from the germline V gene are SGHNT and YENEEA. This CDR3 spans 15 amino acids. The CDR3: CASSLDRAPPHEQYF. DNA for the CDR3: TGTGCCAGCAGCTTAGACAGGGCCCCCCCCCACGAGCAGTACTTC. The entire variable domain, with the rest obtained from reference TRBV11-3 and TRBJ2-7, is as follows: EAGVVQSPRYKIIEKKQPVAFWCNPISGHNTLYWYLQNLGQGPELLIRYENEEAVDDSQLPKDRFSAERLKGVDSTLKIQPAELGDSAVYLCASSLDRAPPHEQYFGPGTRLTVT.

The V call is TRBV28, the J call TRBJ1-4; possible D gene TRBD1, 6 bases. Germline assignment: CDR1 MDHEN and CDR2 SYDVKM. The CDR3 has 16 residues. Trimming removed 10 bases from V and 2 bases from J, with 20 bases in between. The CDR3 bases are TGTGCCACCTCAAGGGGGGTTGGGGCGACTAATGAAAAACTGTTTTTT. Protein product: CATSRGVGATNEKLFF.

V gene TRBV24-1 combines with J gene TRBJ2-7, with 7 positions matching TRBD2. The CDR3 contains 13 residues. V trimming: 10 bases; J trimming: 3 bases; junction bases outside the gene matches: 8. CDR1 is KGHDR and CDR2 is SFDVKD in the germline V gene. CDR3: CATGGTSNYEQYF. The CDR3 DNA is TGTGCCACGGGGGGGACCTCCAACTACGAGCAGTACTTC.

The rearrangement joins TRBV20-1 to TRBJ2-1; TRBD2 aligns across 9 bases. The CDR3 is 15 residues long. With 3 bases clipped from V and 4 bases from J, the junction kept 7 bases outside the gene matches. Germline V gives CDR1 DFQATT, CDR2 SNEGSKA (reference sequence). CDR3 coding DNA: TGCAGTGCTAGTAATCCTAGCGGGGTGTACAATGAGCAGTTCTTC. This gives the protein CSASNPSGVYNEQFF.

The chain employs TRBV19 and TRBJ1-5; TRBD1 matches 7 bases. V was pared by 9 bases and J by 0 bases, with 5 bases of the junction left unmatched. Germline CDR1 and CDR2: LNHDA and SQIVND (reference sequence). This CDR3 comprises 14 residues. The CDR3 loop reads CASSDRDSNQPQHF. The DNA for the CDR3 is TGTGCCAGCAGCGACAGGGATAGCAATCAGCCCCAGCATTTT. Based on the CDR3 plus reference TRBV19 and TRBJ1-5, the full variable domain is DGGITQSPKYLFRKEGQNVTLSCEQNLNHDAMYWYRQDPGQGLRLIYYSQIVNDFQKGDIAEGYSVSREKKESFPLTVTSAQKNPTAFYLCASSDRDSNQPQHFGDGTRLSIL.

The chain uses TRBV11-3 and TRBJ2-5; TRBD2 is a possible D gene (5 bases). Trimming removed 4 bases at V and 4 bases at J, with 22 bases between. Germline CDR1 and CDR2: SGHNT and YENEEA. The CDR3 runs to 17 residues. This chain's CDR3 is CASSSASAGALGETQYF. The CDR3 region has the DNA TGTGCCAGCAGCTCAGCCTCCGCGGGTGCTCTGGGAGAGACCCAGTACTTC.

This chain uses TRBV11-2 with TRBJ2-2, with TRBD2 identical over 15 bases. The germline V gene has CDR1 SGHAT and CDR2 FQNNGV. Trimming cost V 1 base and J 7 bases; bases outside gene matches: 10. This CDR3 comprises 19 residues. The CDR3 DNA reads TGTGCCAGCAGCTTAGCCGTTGGACTAGCGGGGGGGCGCGGCGGGGAGCTGTTTTTT. This gives the protein CASSLAVGLAGGRGGELFF.

A single count supports this clone. CDR3 amino acids: CASSEGWGMGTDTQYF. In DNA form, the CDR3 reads TGTGCCAGCAGCGAGGGTTGGGGCATGGGGACAGATACGCAGTATTTT. This chain connects TRBV2 to TRBJ2-3, with D perhaps given as TRBD1 or TRBD2 (5 bases each). Looked up from germline, CDR1 is SNHLY and CDR2 is FYNNEI. The CDR3 is 16 amino acids. V was trimmed by 6 bases and J by 3 bases, leaving 19 bases between them. The full variable domain, in which reference TRBV2 and TRBJ2-3 provide the parts outside the CDR3, is EPEVTQTPSHQVTQMGQEVILRCVPISNHLYFYWYRQILGQKVEFLVSFYNNEISEKSEIFDDQFSVERPDGSNFTLKIRSTKLEDSAMYFCASSEGWGMGTDTQYFGPGTRLTVL.

The J gene is TRBJ1-3, the V gene TRBV18; D uncertain. In germline, CDR1 is KGHSH, CDR2 LQKENI. Trimming shortened V by 3 bases and J by 4 bases, and 13 bases separated the two germline ends. This CDR3 comprises 15 residues. CDR3 in DNA: TGTGCCAGCTCACCCGTTGGGGATCCCGGAAACACCATATATTTT. This translates into CASSPVGDPGNTIYF. Drawing the rest from reference TRBV18 and TRBJ1-3, the complete variable domain is NAGVMQNPRHLVRRRGQEARLRCSPMKGHSHVYWYRQLPEEGLKFMVYLQKENIIDESGMPKERFSAEFPKEGPSILRIQQVVRGDSAAYFCASSPVGDPGNTIYFGEGSWLTVV.

This chain uses TRBV10-3 with TRBJ1-2; TRBD1 agrees at 7 bases. The CDR3 sequence is 14 residues long. Germline CDR1 reads ENHRY; CDR2 reads SYGVKD. Unmatched junction bases numbered 10, after V lost 7 bases and J lost 5 bases. This CDR3 is CAIKAQTGSYGYTF. CDR3 in DNA: TGTGCCATCAAGGCCCAGACAGGGAGTTATGGCTACACCTTC.

The chain uses TRBV30 and TRBJ1-3, with D unresolved. V was shortened by 1 base and J by 0 bases, with 7 bases between the two germline ends. This CDR3 is built from 14 residues. CDR1 and CDR2 (germline): GTSNPN, SVGIG (reference sequence). The CDR3 sequence is CAWSETRSGNTIYF. The CDR3 nucleotides read TGTGCCTGGAGTGAGACACGCTCTGGAAACACCATATATTTT.

This clone was seen a handful of times. J is TRBJ2-1 and V is TRBV29-1; D ambiguous. The CDR3 runs 10 residues. V was trimmed by 4 bases and J by 8 bases, leaving 6 bases between them. Germline-derived CDR1 and CDR2 are SQVTM and ANQGSEA. The CDR3 region has the DNA TGCAGCGTTGTAGCCTATGAGCAGTTCTTC. Translating it yields CSVVAYEQFF.

Here the CDR3 reads CASSLTGTHTGELFF. For the CDR3, the DNA is TGTGCCAGCAGCCTCACCGGGACCCACACCGGGGAGCTGTTTTTT. The V call is TRBV9, the J call TRBJ2-2; D could derive from TRBD1 or TRBD2 (5 bases each). V dropped 4 bases and J dropped 3 bases, with 13 bases sitting between them. Germline values: CDR1 SGDLS, CDR2 YYNGEE. This CDR3 contains 15 residues.

In its sample, this clone was seen a few times. The chain carries TRBV5-1 and TRBJ2-7; no reliable D call. Germline V gene sequence: CDR1 SGHRS, CDR2 YFSETQ. This CDR3 has 15 amino acids. The V end was cut by 0 bases, the J end by 0 bases, with 10 bases between. DNA of the CDR3: TGCGCCAGCAGCTTGGAGGGATTCACCTCCTACGAGCAGTACTTC. Translation: CASSLEGFTSYEQYF.

A few counts support this clone. V and J are TRBV6-5 and TRBJ1-2; TRBD1 might be the D (6 bases). The CDR3 has 14 amino acids. Trimming cost V 4 bases and J 8 bases, with 17 bases left between them. CDR1 and CDR2 (germline): MNHEY, SVGAGI. Written as DNA, the CDR3 is TGTGCCAGCAGTTTCGTCGGGGGGGCGGAGGGCTACACCTTC. Amino acid sequence: CASSFVGGAEGYTF.

V gene TRBV10-3 combines with J gene TRBJ2-7; D not resolved. Germline lookup yields CDR1 ENHRY and CDR2 SYGVKD. V was cut by 3 bases and J by 2 bases, with 14 bases left in between. The length of the CDR3 is 15 residues. The CDR3 bases are TGTGCCATCAGTGACCTCGACGGAGTTGCCTACGAGCAGTACTTC. Its translation: CAISDLDGVAYEQYF.

This clone was recorded a few times. CDR3 residues: CASSSGAGTEAFF. The CDR3 nucleotides are TGTGCCAGCAGCTCAGGGGCTGGCACTGAAGCTTTCTTT. The chain joins TRBV2 to TRBJ1-1, with D maybe TRBD1 (6 bases). This CDR3 region has 13 residues. The V gene's germline CDR1 is SNHLY and CDR2 FYNNEI. Trimming cost V 6 bases and J 4 bases, with 12 bases left between them.

In its sample, this clone was seen a few times. The V gene is TRBV27, the J gene TRBJ2-7, with 11 bases lining up with TRBD1. The trim removed 8 bases at V and 2 bases at J, leaving 5 bases unmatched. This CDR3 comprises 14 residues. The germline V gene encodes CDR1 MNHEY and CDR2 SMNVEV (reference sequence). The CDR3 bases are TGTGCCAGCTCTCGGGACAGGGGGACCTACGAGCAGTACTTC. This encodes CASSRDRGTYEQYF.

The rearrangement links TRBV19 to TRBJ2-2; D may match TRBD1 or TRBD2 (5 bases each). V dropped 3 bases and J dropped 4 bases, with 12 bases sitting between them. CDR3 length: 15 residues. The germline V gene encodes CDR1 LNHDA and CDR2 SQIVND (reference sequence). The CDR3 DNA follows: TGTGCCAGTAGTATGGGACGTGCGGGCACCGGGGAGCTGTTTTTT. This translates into CASSMGRAGTGELFF.

This clone was observed a few times. J is TRBJ2-7 and V is TRBV27, with 8 nucleotides matching TRBD2. V shed 2 bases, J shed 4 bases, and the junction held 16 bases outside the gene matches. The CDR3 contains 18 residues. Germline V gene data show CDR1 as MNHEY and CDR2 as SMNVEV (reference sequence). The CDR3 bases are TGTGCCAGCAGTTTACGGTCCAACGACGGGGGGGCCTTTTACGAGCAGTACTTC. The encoded protein is CASSLRSNDGGAFYEQYF.

The chain joins TRBV27 to TRBJ2-4; TRBD2 aligns across 9 bases. Looked up from germline, CDR1 is MNHEY and CDR2 is SMNVEV (reference sequence). Trimming at V came to 2 bases and at J to 2 bases, leaving 4 bases not matched to a gene. The length of the CDR3 is 16 residues. The CDR3 here is CASSLLAGFTKNIQYF. The CDR3 nucleotides are TGTGCCAGCAGTTTACTAGCGGGGTTCACCAAAAACATTCAGTACTTC.

This clone was found once. The rearrangement links TRBV7-9 to TRBJ1-3; D uncertain. Germline assignment: CDR1 SEHNR and CDR2 FQNEAQ (reference sequence). The CDR3 covers 12 residues. V was clipped by 5 bases and J by 8 bases, with 10 bases between them. The CDR3 DNA reads as TGTGCCAGCAGCCCCCTTGGGCACACCATATATTTT. Translated, it gives CASSPLGHTIYF.

This sequence joins TRBV5-4 and TRBJ2-3, with D maybe TRBD2 (6 bases). The CDR3 has 16 residues. Germline V gives CDR1 SGHNT, CDR2 YYREEE (reference sequence). V was trimmed by 0 bases and J by 3 bases, leaving 14 bases between them. The CDR3 region is CASSLASGLQTDTQYF. In DNA form, the CDR3 reads TGTGCCAGCAGCTTGGCCTCGGGACTCCAGACAGATACGCAGTATTTT.